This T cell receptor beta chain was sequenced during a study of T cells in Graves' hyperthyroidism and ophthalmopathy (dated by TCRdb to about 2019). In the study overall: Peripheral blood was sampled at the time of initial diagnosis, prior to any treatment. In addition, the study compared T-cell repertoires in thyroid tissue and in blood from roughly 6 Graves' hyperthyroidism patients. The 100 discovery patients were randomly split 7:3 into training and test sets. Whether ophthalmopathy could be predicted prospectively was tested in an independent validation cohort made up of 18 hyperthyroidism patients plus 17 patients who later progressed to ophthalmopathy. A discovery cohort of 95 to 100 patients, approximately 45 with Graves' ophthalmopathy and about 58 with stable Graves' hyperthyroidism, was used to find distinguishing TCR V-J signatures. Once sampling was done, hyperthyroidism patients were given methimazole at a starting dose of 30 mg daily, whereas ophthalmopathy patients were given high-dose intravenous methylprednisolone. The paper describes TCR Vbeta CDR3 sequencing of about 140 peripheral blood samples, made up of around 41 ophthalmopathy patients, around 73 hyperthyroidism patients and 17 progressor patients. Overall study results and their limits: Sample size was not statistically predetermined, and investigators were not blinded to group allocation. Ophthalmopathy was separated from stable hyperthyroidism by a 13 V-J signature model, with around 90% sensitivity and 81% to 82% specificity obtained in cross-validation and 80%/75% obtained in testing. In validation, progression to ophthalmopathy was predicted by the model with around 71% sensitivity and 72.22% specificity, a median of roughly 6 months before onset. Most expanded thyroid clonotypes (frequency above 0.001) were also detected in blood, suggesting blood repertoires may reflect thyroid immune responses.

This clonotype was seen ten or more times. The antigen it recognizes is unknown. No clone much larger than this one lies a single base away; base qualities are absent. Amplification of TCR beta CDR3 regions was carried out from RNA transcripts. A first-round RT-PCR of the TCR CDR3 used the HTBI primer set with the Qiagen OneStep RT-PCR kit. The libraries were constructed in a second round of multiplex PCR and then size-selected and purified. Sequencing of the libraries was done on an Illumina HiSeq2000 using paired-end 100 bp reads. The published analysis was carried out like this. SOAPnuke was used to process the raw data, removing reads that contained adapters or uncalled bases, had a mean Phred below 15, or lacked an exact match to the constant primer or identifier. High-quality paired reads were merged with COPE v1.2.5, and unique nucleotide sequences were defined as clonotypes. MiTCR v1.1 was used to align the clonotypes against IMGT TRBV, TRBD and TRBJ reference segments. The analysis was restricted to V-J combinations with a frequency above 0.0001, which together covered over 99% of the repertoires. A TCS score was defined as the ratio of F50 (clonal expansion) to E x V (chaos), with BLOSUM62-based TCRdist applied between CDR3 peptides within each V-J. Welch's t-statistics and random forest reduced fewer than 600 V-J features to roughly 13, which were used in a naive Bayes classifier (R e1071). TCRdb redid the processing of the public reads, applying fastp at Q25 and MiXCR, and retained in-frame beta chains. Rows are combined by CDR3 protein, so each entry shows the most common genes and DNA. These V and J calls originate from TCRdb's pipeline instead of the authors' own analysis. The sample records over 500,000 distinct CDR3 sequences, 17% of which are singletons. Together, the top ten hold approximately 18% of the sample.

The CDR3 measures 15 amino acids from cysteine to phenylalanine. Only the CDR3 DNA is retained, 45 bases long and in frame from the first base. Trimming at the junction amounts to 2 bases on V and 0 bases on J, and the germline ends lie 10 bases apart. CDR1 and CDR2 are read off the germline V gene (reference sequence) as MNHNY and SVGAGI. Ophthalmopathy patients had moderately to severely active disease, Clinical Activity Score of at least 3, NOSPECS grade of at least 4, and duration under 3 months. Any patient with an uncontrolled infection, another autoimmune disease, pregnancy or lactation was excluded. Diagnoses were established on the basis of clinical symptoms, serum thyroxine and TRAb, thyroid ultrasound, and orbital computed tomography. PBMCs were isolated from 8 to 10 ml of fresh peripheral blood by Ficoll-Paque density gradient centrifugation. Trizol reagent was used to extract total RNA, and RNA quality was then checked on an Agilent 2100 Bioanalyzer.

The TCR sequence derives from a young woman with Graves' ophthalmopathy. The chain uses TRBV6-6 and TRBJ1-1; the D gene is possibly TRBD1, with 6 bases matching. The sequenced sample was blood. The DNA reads TGTGCCAGCAGTTACGGGGGCTCCATGAACACTGAAGCTTTCTTT. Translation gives CASSYGGSMNTEAFF.